Each of the 2 T cell receptor beta chains below was sequenced from the same sample in a study of blood T cell repertoires in COVID-19 (dated by TCRdb to between 2020 and 2021). Library creation used the immunoSEQ multiplex PCR assay. TCRdb's version of the immuneACCESS table is confined to in-frame rearrangements and falls short of the full clone set. An unresolved V gene accounts for under half of the shortfall where checked; the remainder is of unknown origin. The sample profile shows approximately 220,000 clones; 85% of them were found once. The top ten clonotypes cover roughly a sixth of the sample. The sequenced sample consisted of PBMCs or T cells enriched from blood (not recorded which). The receptor set was obtained from a man aged 40-49 years who had recovered from COVID-19.

This clone showed up just once. This chain links TRBV24-1 with TRBJ1-5; 11 nucleotides match TRBD1. The CDR3 is 14 residues long. CDR1 is KGHDR, CDR2 SFDVKD, per germline. The ends lost 9 bases at V and 3 bases at J; junction bases unmatched: 3. Written as DNA, the CDR3 is TGTGCCACCCGGGGACAGGGGGACAATCAGCCCCAGCATTTT. Amino acid sequence: CATRGQGDNQPQHF.

The chain uses TRBV6-5 and TRBJ2-7, with 11 bases fitting TRBD2. The ends lost 7 bases at V and 6 bases at J; junction bases unmatched: 11. The CDR3 runs 15 residues. Germline CDR1 reads MNHEY; CDR2 reads SVGAGI. In DNA, the CDR3 is TGTGCCAGCACCGCATTAGCGGGAGGGGCTCTCGAGCAGTACTTC. Its protein is CASTALAGGALEQYF.